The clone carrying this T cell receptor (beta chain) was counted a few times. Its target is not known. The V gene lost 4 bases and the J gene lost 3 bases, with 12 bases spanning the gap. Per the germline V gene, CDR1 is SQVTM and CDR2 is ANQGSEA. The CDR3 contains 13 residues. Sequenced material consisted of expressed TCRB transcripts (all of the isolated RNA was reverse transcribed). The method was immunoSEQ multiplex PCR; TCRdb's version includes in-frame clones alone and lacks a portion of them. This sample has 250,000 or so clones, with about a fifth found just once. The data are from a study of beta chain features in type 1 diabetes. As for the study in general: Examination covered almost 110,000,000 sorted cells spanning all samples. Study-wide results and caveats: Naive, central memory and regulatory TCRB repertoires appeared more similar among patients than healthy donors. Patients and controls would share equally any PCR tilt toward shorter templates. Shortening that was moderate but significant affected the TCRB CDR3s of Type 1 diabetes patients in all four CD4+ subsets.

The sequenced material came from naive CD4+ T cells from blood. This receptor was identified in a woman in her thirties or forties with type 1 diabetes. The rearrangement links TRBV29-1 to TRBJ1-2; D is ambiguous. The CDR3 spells CSVGSGSHYGYTF. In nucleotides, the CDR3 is TGCAGCGTTGGTTCCGGGTCCCACTATGGCTACACCTTC.